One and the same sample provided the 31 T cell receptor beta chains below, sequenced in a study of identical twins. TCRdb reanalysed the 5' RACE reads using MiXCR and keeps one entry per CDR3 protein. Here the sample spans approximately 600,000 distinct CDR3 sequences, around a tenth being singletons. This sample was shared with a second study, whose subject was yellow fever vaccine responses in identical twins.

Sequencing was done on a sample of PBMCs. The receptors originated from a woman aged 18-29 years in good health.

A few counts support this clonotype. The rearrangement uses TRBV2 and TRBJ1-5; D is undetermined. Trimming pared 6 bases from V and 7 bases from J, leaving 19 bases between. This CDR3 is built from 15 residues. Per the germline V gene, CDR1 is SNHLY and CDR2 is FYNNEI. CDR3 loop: CASSGIKGIEQPQHF. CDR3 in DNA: TGTGCCAGCAGCGGAATAAAAGGGATCGAACAGCCCCAGCATTTT. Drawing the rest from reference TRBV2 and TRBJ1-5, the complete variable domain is EPEVTQTPSHQVTQMGQEVILRCVPISNHLYFYWYRQILGQKVEFLVSFYNNEISEKSEIFDDQFSVERPDGSNFTLKIRSTKLEDSAMYFCASSGIKGIEQPQHFGDGTRLSIL.

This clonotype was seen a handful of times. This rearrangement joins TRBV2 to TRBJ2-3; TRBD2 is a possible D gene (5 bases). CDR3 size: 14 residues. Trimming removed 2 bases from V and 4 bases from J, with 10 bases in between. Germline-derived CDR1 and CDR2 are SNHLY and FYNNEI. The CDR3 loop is CASSELAGADTQYF. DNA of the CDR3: TGTGCCAGCAGTGAACTAGCAGGAGCAGATACGCAGTATTTT.

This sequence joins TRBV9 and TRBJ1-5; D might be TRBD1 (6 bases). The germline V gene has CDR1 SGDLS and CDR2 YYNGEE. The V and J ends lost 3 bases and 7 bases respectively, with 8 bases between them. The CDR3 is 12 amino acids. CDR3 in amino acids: CASSEGDQPQHF. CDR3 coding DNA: TGTGCCAGCAGCGAGGGGGACCAGCCCCAGCATTTT. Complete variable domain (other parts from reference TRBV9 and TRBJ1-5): DSGVTQTPKHLITATGQRVTLRCSPRSGDLSVYWYQQSLDQGLQFLIQYYNGEERAKGNILERFSAQQFPDLHSELNLSSLELGDSALYFCASSEGDQPQHFGDGTRLSIL.

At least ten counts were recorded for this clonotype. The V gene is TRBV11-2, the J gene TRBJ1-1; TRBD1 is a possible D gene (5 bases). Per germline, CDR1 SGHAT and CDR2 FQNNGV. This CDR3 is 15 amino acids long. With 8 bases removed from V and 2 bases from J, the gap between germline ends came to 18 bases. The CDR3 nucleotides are TGTGCCAGCGCCGCCCTGGGGGTGTTTAACACTGAAGCTTTCTTT. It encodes CASAALGVFNTEAFF.

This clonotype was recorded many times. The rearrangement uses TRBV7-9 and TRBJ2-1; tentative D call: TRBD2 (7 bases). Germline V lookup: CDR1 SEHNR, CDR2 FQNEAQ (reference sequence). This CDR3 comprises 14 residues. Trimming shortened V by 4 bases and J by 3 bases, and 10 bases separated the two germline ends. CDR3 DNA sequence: TGTGCCAGCAGCTGGGGGGGCAGCTACAATGAGCAGTTCTTC. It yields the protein CASSWGGSYNEQFF.

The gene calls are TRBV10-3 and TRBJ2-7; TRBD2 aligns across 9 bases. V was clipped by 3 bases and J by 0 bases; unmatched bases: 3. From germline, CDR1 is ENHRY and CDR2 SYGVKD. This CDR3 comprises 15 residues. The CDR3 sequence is CAISDEREASYEQYF. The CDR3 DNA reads TGTGCCATCAGTGATGAGCGGGAGGCCTCCTACGAGCAGTACTTC.

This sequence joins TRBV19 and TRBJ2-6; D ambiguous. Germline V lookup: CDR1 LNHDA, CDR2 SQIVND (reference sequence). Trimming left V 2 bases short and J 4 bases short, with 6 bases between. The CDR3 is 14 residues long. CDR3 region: CASSITTGANVLTF. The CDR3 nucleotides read TGTGCCAGTAGTATAACCACAGGGGCCAACGTCCTGACTTTC.

CDR3 bases: TGTGCCAGCATCCGGGGTGGGACTAGCTCCTACGAGCAGTACTTC. Translated, it gives CASIRGGTSSYEQYF. The rearrangement links TRBV16 to TRBJ2-7; 8 nucleotides match TRBD2. Germline assignment: CDR1 KGHSY and CDR2 FQNENV. Losses at the gene ends were 7 bases for V and 0 bases for J; bases not matched to a gene: 8. CDR3 length: 15 residues.

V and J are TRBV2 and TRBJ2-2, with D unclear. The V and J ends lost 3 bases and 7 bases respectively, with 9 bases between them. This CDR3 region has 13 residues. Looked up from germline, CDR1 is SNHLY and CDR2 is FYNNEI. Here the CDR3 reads CASSDYIGGELFF. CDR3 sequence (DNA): TGTGCCAGCAGTGATTATATTGGCGGGGAGCTGTTTTTT.

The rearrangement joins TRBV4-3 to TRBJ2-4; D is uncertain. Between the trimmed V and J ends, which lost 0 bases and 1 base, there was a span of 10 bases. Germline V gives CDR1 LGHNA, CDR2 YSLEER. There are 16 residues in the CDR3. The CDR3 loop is CASSQEGTDAKNIQYF. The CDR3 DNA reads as TGCGCCAGCAGCCAAGAGGGCACTGACGCCAAAAACATTCAGTACTTC.

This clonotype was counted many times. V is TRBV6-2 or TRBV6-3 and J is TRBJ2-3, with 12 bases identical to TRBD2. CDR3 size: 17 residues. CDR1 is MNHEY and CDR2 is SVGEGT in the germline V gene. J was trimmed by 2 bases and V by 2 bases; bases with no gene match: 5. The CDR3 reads CASSYGRLAGDTDTQYF. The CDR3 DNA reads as TGTGCCAGCAGTTACGGGAGACTAGCGGGAGACACAGATACGCAGTATTTT.

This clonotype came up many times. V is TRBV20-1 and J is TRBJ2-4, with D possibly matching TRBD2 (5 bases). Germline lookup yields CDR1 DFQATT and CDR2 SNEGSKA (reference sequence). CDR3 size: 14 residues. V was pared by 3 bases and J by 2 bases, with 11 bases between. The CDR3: CSARDGVTKNIQYF. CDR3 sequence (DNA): TGCAGTGCTAGGGACGGGGTCACCAAAAACATTCAGTACTTC.

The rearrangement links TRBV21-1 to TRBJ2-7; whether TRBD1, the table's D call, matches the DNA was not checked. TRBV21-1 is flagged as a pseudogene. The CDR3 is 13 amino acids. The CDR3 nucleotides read TGTGCCAGCAGCATGCCGGGACAGGGGTCTAAGTACTTC. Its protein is CASSMPGQGSKYF.

The CDR3 is CASREPPSRLWETQYF. The CDR3 DNA reads as TGTGCCAGCAGAGAACCACCTTCGCGGTTGTGGGAGACCCAGTACTTC. The chain uses TRBV6-1 and TRBJ2-5, with D hard to call. V was cut by 6 bases and J by 5 bases, with 22 bases left in between. Germline V CDR1 and CDR2: MNHNS, SASEGT. The CDR3 covers 16 residues.

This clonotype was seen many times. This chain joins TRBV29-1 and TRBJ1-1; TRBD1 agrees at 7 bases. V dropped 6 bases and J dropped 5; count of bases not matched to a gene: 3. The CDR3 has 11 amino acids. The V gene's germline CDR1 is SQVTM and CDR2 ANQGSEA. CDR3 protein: CSVLQGTEAFF. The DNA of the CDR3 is TGCAGCGTCCTACAGGGGACTGAAGCTTTCTTT.

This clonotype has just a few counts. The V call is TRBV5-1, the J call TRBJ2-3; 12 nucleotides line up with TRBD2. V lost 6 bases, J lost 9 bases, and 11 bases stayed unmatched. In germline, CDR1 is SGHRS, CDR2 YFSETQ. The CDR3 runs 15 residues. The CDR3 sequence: CASIELAGGPLTQYF. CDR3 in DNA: TGCGCCAGCATTGAGCTAGCGGGAGGGCCGTTGACGCAGTATTTT.

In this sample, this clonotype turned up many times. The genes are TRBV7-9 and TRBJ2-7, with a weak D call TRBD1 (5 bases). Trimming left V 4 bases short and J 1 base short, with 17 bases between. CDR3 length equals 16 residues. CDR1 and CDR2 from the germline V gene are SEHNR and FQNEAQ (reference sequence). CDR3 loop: CASSSTAGSVSYEQYF. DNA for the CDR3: TGTGCCAGCAGCTCTACAGCAGGGTCGGTTTCCTACGAGCAGTACTTC. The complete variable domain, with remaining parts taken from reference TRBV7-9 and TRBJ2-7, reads DTGVSQNPRHKITKRGQNVTFRCDPISEHNRLYWYRQTLGQGPEFLTYFQNEAQLEKSRLLSDRFSAERPKGSFSTLEIQRTEQGDSAMYLCASSSTAGSVSYEQYFGPGTRLTVT.

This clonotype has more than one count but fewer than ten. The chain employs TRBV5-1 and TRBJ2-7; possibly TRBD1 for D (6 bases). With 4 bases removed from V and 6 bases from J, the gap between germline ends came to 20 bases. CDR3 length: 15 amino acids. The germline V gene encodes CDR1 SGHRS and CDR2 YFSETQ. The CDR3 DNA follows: TGCGCCAGCAGCCCCTTTAGACAGGCCTTGGGCGAGCAGTACTTC. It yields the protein CASSPFRQALGEQYF.

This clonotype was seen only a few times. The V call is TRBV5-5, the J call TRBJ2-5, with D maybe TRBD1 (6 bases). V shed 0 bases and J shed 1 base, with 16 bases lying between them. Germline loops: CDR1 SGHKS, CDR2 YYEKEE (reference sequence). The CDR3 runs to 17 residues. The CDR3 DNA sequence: TGTGCCAGCAGCTTGGCCGGTGGGGGCACACCCCAAGAGACCCAGTACTTC. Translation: CASSLAGGGTPQETQYF.

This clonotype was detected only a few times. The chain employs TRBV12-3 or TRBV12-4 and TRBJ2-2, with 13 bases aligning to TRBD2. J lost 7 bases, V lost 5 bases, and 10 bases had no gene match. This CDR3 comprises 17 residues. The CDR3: CASSRGLAGFNGGELFF. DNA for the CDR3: TGTGCCAGCAGTCGGGGACTAGCGGGGTTTAACGGCGGGGAGCTGTTTTTT.

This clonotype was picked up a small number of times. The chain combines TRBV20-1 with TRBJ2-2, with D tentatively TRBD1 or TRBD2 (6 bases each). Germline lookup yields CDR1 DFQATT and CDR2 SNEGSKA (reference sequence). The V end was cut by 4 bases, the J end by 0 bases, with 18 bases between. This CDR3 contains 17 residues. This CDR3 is CSATLRRGHPNTGELFF. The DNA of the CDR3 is TGCAGTGCTACATTACGACGGGGGCACCCGAACACCGGGGAGCTGTTTTTT.

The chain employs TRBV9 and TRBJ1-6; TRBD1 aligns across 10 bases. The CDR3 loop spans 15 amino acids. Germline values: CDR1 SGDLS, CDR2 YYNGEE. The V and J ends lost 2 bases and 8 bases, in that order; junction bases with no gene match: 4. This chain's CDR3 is CASSVRQGADSPLHF. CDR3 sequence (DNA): TGTGCCAGCAGCGTTAGACAGGGGGCGGATTCACCCCTCCACTTT. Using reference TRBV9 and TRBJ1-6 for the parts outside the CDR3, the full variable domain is DSGVTQTPKHLITATGQRVTLRCSPRSGDLSVYWYQQSLDQGLQFLIQYYNGEERAKGNILERFSAQQFPDLHSELNLSSLELGDSALYFCASSVRQGADSPLHFGNGTRLTVT.

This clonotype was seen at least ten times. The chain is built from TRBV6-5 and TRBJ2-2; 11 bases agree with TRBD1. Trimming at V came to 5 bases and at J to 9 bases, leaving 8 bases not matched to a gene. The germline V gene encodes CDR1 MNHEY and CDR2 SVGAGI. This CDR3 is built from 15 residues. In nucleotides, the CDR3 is TGTGCCAGCAGTCTCGAAGGACAGGGGGCTAGGGAGCTGTTTTTT. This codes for CASSLEGQGARELFF.

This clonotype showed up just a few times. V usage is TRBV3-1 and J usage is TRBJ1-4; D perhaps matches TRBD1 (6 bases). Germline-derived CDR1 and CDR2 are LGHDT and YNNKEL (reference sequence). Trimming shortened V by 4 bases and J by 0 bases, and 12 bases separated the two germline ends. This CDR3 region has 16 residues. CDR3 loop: CASSLRGLATNEKLFF. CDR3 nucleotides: TGTGCCAGCAGCCTCAGGGGTTTGGCAACTAATGAAAAACTGTTTTTT. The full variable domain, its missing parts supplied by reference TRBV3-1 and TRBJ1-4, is DTAVSQTPKYLVTQMGNDKSIKCEQNLGHDTMYWYKQDSKKFLKIMFSYNNKELIINETVPNRFSPKSPDKAHLNLHINSLELGDSAVYFCASSLRGLATNEKLFFGSGTQLSVL.

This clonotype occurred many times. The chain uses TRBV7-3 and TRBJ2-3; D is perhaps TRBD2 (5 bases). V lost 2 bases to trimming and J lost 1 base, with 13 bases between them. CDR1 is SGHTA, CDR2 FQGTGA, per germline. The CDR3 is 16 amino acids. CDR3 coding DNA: TGTGCCAGCAGCTTAGGGCCGGGAACAGGCACAGATACGCAGTATTTT. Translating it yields CASSLGPGTGTDTQYF. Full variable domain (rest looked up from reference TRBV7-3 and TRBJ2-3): GAGVSQTPSNKVTEKGKYVELRCDPISGHTALYWYRQSLGQGPEFLIYFQGTGAADDSGLPNDRFFAVRPEGSVSTLKIQRTERGDSAVYLCASSLGPGTGTDTQYFGPGTRLTVL.

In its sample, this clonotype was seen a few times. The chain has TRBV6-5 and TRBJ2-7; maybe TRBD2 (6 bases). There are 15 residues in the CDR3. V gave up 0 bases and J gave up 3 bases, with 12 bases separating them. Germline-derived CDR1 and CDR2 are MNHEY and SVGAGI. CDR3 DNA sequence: TGTGCCAGCAGTTACTCAGGGACTCGAAACTACGAGCAGTACTTC. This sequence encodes CASSYSGTRNYEQYF.

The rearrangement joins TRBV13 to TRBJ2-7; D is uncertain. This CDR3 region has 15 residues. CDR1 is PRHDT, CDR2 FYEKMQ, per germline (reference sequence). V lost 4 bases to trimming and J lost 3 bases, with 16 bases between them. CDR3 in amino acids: CASSSTDCINYEQYF. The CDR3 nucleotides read TGTGCCAGCAGCTCAACCGACTGTATAAACTACGAGCAGTACTTC.

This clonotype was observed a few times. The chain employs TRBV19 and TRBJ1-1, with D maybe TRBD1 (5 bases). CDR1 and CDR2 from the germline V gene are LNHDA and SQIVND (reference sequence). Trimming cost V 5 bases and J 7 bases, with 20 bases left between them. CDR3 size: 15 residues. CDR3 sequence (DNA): TGTGCCAGTAGTTCCCTAAGCCTGGGGCACGGTGAAGCTTTCTTT. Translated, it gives CASSSLSLGHGEAFF.

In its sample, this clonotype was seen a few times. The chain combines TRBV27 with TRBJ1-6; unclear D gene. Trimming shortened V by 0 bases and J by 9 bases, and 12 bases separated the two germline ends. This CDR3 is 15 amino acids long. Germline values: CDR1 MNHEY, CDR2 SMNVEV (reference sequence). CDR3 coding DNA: TGTGCCAGCAGTTTATCCCCGTCCCTGGGTTCACCCCTCCACTTT. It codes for CASSLSPSLGSPLHF.

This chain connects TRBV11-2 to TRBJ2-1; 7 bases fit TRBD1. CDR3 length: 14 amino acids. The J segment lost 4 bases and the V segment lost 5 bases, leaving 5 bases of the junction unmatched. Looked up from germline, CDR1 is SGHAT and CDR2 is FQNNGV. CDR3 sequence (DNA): TGTGCCAGCAGCGGCCGGGACAGATACAATGAGCAGTTCTTC. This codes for CASSGRDRYNEQFF.

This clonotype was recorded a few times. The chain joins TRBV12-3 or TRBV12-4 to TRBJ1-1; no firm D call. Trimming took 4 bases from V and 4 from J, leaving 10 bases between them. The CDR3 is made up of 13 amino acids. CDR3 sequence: CASSSEGSTEAFF. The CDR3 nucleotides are TGTGCCAGCAGTTCCGAAGGGTCCACTGAAGCTTTCTTT.